This T cell receptor beta chain was retrieved from a study of blood T cell repertoires in COVID-19. Study context: Samples came from the United States, Italy and Spain, spanning acute and convalescent COVID-19. Sample material is recorded as cDNA or gDNA derived from T cells, B-cell-depleted T cells, or PBMCs.

This clone was seen only a few times. Per germline, CDR1 LGHDT and CDR2 YNNKEL (reference sequence). V was trimmed by 7 bases and J by 1 base, leaving 13 bases between them. The CDR3 consists of 14 residues. Source study methods: Nucleated cell number was recorded as an estimate derived from reference gene primer amplification. The data were produced by immunoSEQ multiplex PCR, yet TCRdb's version contains in-frame clones alone and is incomplete. Clone size and V and J calls were adopted from that table, with D and trimming inferred from the DNA. Of approximately 200,000 clones listed, 80% to 90% are singletons.

This sequence was found in a woman at least 80 years old with acute or convalescent COVID-19. The chain joins TRBV3-1 (or the pseudogene TRBV3-2) to TRBJ2-5; tentative D call: TRBD1 (5 bases). Sequenced input: peripheral blood. CDR3 nucleotides: TGTGCCAGCATGGTCGGACACAGCCAAGAGACCCAGTACTTC. It translates to CASMVGHSQETQYF.